The present T cell receptor (beta chain) was sequenced within a study of T cell changes during pregnancy in multiple sclerosis. Germline CDR1 SGDLS, CDR2 YYNGEE. The CDR3 spans 14 residues. Trimming removed 2 bases at V and 5 bases at J, with 10 bases between. The table came from immunoSEQ multiplex PCR; TCRdb's copy has only in-frame clones and leaves some out. The repertoire holds tens of thousands of clones, about nine tenths seen once, with under 2% in the top ten. The TCR sequence derives from a female donor with multiple sclerosis, enrolled in a pregnancy study. Source: peripheral blood, taken after pregnancy. The gene calls are TRBV9 and TRBJ2-2; a weak D match, TRBD1 (5 bases). The DNA for the CDR3 is TGTGCCAGCAGCGTGGGTTCAGGGACCGGGGAGCTGTTTTTT. Protein: CASSVGSGTGELFF.